The 6 T cell receptor beta chains listed next were all sequenced from one sample in a study of naive and memory T cell subsets (dated 2017 in TCRdb). Receptor amplification or capture employed UMI-ligation and nested PCR. Sequencing used an Illumina MiSeq. An equimolar mix of two oligonucleotides covering both TRBC1 and TRBC2 was used as the beta constant-region primer. Four rounds of PCR, combining the SP2 primer with nested alpha and beta constant-region primers, were used to amplify the ligated cDNA. TCRdb reprocessing: public reads trimmed at Q25 with fastp, clones called with MiXCR, in-frame beta chains kept. Rows merge per CDR3 protein into single entries with the most common DNA and genes. In all, the sample holds 95,000 to 150,000 distinct CDR3 sequences, and roughly 32% of those were seen once. The ten largest account for less than 1% of the sample. The sequencing input was central memory CD4+ T cells from blood. Explained via the paper, the cell subset or site label denotes: central memory, CD45RA- CD27+. Source of these receptors: a human donor in good health.

The rearrangement links TRBV7-2 to TRBJ1-1; perhaps TRBD1 as D (6 bases). Germline V gene sequence: CDR1 SGHTA, CDR2 FQGNSA. Trimming left V 3 bases short and J 5 bases short, with 16 bases between. The CDR3 runs to 15 residues. CDR3 DNA: TGTGCCAGCAGCTTGCAGGGGAGATCTCGGACTGAAGCTTTCTTT. Translated, it gives CASSLQGRSRTEAFF.

This clonotype has a handful of counts. V usage is TRBV24-1 and J usage is TRBJ2-5; 7 nucleotides agree with TRBD2. Trimming removed 0 bases from V and 5 bases from J; junction bases left unmatched: 11. Germline V lookup: CDR1 KGHDR, CDR2 SFDVKD. CDR3 length equals 17 residues. CDR3 nucleotide sequence: TGTGCCACCAGTGATTTGCGTTTCGGGGCGCGGGAGGAGACCCAGTACTTC. Amino acids: CATSDLRFGAREETQYF.

V gene TRBV11-2 combines with J gene TRBJ2-1; D is perhaps TRBD2 (5 bases). Germline CDR1 is SGHAT and CDR2 is FQNNGV. Trimming took 2 bases from V and 7 from J, leaving 12 bases between them. The CDR3 contains 14 residues. In DNA form, the CDR3 reads TGTGCCAGCAGCTTATTTCGAACTAGGAATGAGCAGTTCTTC. This translates into CASSLFRTRNEQFF.

The CDR3 loop reads CASSSGTGYNSPLHF. CDR3 in DNA: TGTGCCAGCAGTAGCGGGACAGGCTATAATTCACCCCTCCACTTT. This sequence joins TRBV28 and TRBJ1-6, with 8 nucleotides matching TRBD1. Trimming took 5 bases from V and 3 from J; bases not matched to a gene: 3. Germline lookup yields CDR1 MDHEN and CDR2 SYDVKM. CDR3 length equals 15 residues.

The table lists this clonotype with a few counts. The genes are TRBV7-9 and TRBJ2-2; D might be TRBD1 or TRBD2, each matching 5 bases. V was shortened by 2 bases and J by 6 bases, with 13 bases between the two germline ends. CDR3 length equals 15 residues. Germline values: CDR1 SEHNR, CDR2 FQNEAQ (reference sequence). The CDR3 loop reads CASSLRDGISGELFF. Here the CDR3 DNA reads TGTGCCAGCAGCTTACGGGACGGCATTTCCGGGGAGCTGTTTTTT.

This clonotype was detected only a few times. The chain employs TRBV20-1 and TRBJ2-7; D possibly corresponds to TRBD1 (8 bases). V shed 0 bases and J shed 2 bases, with 23 bases lying between them. Per germline, CDR1 DFQATT and CDR2 SNEGSKA (reference sequence). This CDR3 region has 18 residues. CDR3: CSARDRGGRGLSPYEQYF. Written as DNA, the CDR3 is TGCAGTGCTAGAGATAGGGGGGGCAGGGGGCTGAGCCCCTACGAGCAGTACTTC.